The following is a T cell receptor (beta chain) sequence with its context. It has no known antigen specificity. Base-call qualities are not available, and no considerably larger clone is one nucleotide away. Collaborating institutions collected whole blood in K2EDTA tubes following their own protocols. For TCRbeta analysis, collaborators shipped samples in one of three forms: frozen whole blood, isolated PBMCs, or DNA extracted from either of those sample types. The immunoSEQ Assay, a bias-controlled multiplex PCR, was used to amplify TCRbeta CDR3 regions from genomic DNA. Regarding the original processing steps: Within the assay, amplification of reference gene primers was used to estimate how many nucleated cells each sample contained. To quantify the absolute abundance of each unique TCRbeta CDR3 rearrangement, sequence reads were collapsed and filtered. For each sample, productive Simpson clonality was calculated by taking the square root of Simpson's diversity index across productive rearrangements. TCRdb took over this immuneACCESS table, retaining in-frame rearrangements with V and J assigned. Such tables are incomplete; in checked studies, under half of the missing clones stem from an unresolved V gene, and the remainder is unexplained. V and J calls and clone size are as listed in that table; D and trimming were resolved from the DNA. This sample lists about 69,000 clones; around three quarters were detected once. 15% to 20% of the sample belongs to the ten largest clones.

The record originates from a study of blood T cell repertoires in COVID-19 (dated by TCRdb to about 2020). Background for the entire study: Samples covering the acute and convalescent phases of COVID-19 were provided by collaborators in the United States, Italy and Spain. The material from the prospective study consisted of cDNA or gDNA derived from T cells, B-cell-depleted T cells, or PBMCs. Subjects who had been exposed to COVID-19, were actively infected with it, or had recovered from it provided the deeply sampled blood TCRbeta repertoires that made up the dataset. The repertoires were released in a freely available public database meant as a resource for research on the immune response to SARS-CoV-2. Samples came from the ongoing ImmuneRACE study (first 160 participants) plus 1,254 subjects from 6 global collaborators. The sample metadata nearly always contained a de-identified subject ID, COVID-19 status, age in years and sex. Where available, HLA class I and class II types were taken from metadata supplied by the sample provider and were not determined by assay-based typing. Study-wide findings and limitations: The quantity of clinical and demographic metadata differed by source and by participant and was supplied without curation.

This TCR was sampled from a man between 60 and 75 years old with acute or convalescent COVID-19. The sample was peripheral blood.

The CDR3 corresponds to CASSPRTGVNYEQYF. Read as DNA, the sequence is TGTGCCAGCAGCCCGCGGACAGGGGTAAACTACGAGCAGTACTTC. The chain is made from TRBV6-5 and TRBJ2-7, with 9 bases aligning to TRBD1. V and J are trimmed by 6 bases and 3 bases, and the gene matches miss 9 bases of the junction. CDR1 and CDR2, per the germline V gene, are MNHEY and SVGAGI. The CDR3 numbers 15 residues from cysteine through phenylalanine. The CDR3 DNA has 45 bases and is translated from base 1.